One sample yielded the 22 T cell receptor beta chains listed below, sequenced in a study of response to subunit inactivated influenza vaccine. From the RT-PCR reads, TCRdb called clonotypes with MiXCR, one entry per CDR3 protein. The sample includes approximately 170,000 distinct CDR3 sequences, roughly 12% of them seen just once. These data also featured in a second study, about T cells expressing NK-cell markers. From that second work: 5'RACE template switching built TCR beta cDNA with unique molecular identifiers.

The material was CD8+ T cells sorted from PBMCs, obtained 11 to 12 days after vaccination. These TCRs come from a man aged 50-60 years who received an inactivated influenza vaccine.

This rearrangement joins TRBV7-8 to TRBJ2-1; 9 bases match TRBD2. V lost 4 bases and J lost 9; bases outside the gene matches: 13. This CDR3 region has 16 residues. Germline CDR1 and CDR2: SGHVS and FQNEAQ. This chain's CDR3 is CASSSSPGLAGTEQFF. CDR3 sequence (DNA): TGTGCCAGCAGCTCTAGTCCGGGACTAGCAGGCACTGAGCAGTTCTTC.

This clonotype has only a few counts. V usage is TRBV5-6 and J usage is TRBJ2-5; the D gene is possibly TRBD1 (6 bases). Germline CDR1 reads SGHDT; CDR2 reads YYEEEE. V shed 4 bases and J shed 5 bases, with 21 bases lying between them. The CDR3 is 16 amino acids. The CDR3 region has the DNA TGTGCCAGCAGCATGAGGGGGTGGGACGGTTACGAGACCCAGTACTTC. Protein sequence: CASSMRGWDGYETQYF.

This clonotype appeared a few times. The chain employs TRBV4-1 and TRBJ2-3, with D perhaps being TRBD1 or TRBD2 (5 bases each). Trimming left V 0 bases short and J 2 bases short, with 9 bases between. The CDR3 contains 15 residues. The germline V gene encodes CDR1 MGHRA and CDR2 YSYEKL. The CDR3 region has the DNA TGCGCCAGCAGCCAAGACGCAGGGACCACAGATACGCAGTATTTT. Translation: CASSQDAGTTDTQYF.

This clonotype was detected a few times. The genes are TRBV10-3 and TRBJ2-3, with unresolved D. Trimming cost V 2 bases and J 0 bases, with 15 bases left between them. Germline loops: CDR1 ENHRY, CDR2 SYGVKD. This CDR3 spans 17 amino acids. CDR3 nucleotide sequence: TGTGCCATCAGTGAGCCTTTTTATTTGTCTAGCACAGATACGCAGTATTTT. Encoded protein: CAISEPFYLSSTDTQYF.

This clonotype was seen a handful of times. This CDR3 reads CASSVGTGGITEAFF. CDR3 coding DNA: TGTGCCAGCAGCGTAGGAACAGGGGGCATCACTGAAGCTTTCTTT. The chain uses TRBV9 and TRBJ1-1; 9 bases map to TRBD1. CDR1 and CDR2 from the germline V gene are SGDLS and YYNGEE. CDR3 size: 15 residues. Trimming took 0 bases from V and 4 from J; bases not matched to a gene: 4.

The V call is TRBV6-2 or TRBV6-3, the J call TRBJ2-1; perhaps D is TRBD1 or TRBD2 (5 bases each). This CDR3 contains 16 residues. V lost 0 bases, J lost 3 bases, and 12 bases lay in between. Germline CDR1 MNHEY, CDR2 SVGEGT. The CDR3 DNA sequence: TGTGCCAGCAGTTACTCTGGGGGAAGTCACTACAATGAGCAGTTCTTC. This translates into CASSYSGGSHYNEQFF.

The J gene is TRBJ1-5, the V gene TRBV6-1; maybe TRBD1 (6 bases). CDR1 and CDR2 from the germline V gene are MNHNS and SASEGT. The V end lost 7 bases, the J end lost 2 bases, and 15 bases lay between the germline ends. The CDR3 extends over 15 amino acids. CDR3 in DNA: TGTGCCAGCAAAATAATAGCAGGGGGCAATCAGCCCCAGCATTTT. It encodes CASKIIAGGNQPQHF.

This clonotype was observed a few times. The chain links TRBV7-8 to TRBJ2-7; perhaps TRBD1 as D (5 bases). The CDR3 contains 15 residues. V dropped 2 bases and J dropped 6 bases, with 17 bases sitting between them. The V gene's germline CDR1 is SGHVS and CDR2 FQNEAQ. CDR3 amino acids: CASSLYRTGLIEQYF. The CDR3 nucleotides read TGTGCCAGCAGCTTATACAGGACGGGTTTAATCGAGCAGTACTTC.

This clonotype showed up many times. V gene TRBV4-1 combines with J gene TRBJ2-3; D is uncertain. Germline CDR1 MGHRA, CDR2 YSYEKL. The CDR3 loop spans 10 amino acids. Trimming removed 0 bases at V and 8 bases at J, with 0 bases between. CDR3 bases: TGCGCCAGCAGCCAAGATACGCAGTATTTT. Its protein is CASSQDTQYF.

This clonotype was observed a handful of times. The chain joins TRBV7-8 to TRBJ2-2, with D maybe TRBD2 (5 bases). The CDR3 is made up of 17 amino acids. In germline, CDR1 is SGHVS, CDR2 FQNEAQ. V shed 4 bases and J shed 4 bases, with 19 bases lying between them. The CDR3: CASSWEIPHHPTGELFF. The CDR3 DNA sequence: TGTGCCAGCAGCTGGGAGATACCCCACCACCCCACCGGGGAGCTGTTTTTT.

The table lists this clonotype with a few counts. The chain recombines TRBV11-2 with TRBJ2-3; 7 nucleotides agree with TRBD2. Per germline, CDR1 SGHAT and CDR2 FQNNGV. The CDR3 has 14 residues. V trimming: 5 bases; J trimming: 4 bases; junction bases outside the gene matches: 6. CDR3 region: CASSRSGVADTQYF. The CDR3 coding sequence is TGTGCCAGCAGCAGGAGCGGGGTGGCAGATACGCAGTATTTT. Combining the CDR3 with reference TRBV11-2 and TRBJ2-3 gives the whole variable domain EAGVAQSPRYKIIEKRQSVAFWCNPISGHATLYWYQQILGQGPKLLIQFQNNGVVDDSQLPKDRFSAERLKGVDSTLKIQPAKLEDSAVYLCASSRSGVADTQYFGPGTRLTVL.

CDR3: CASSVGSGQFNEQFF. CDR3 nucleotides: TGTGCCAGCAGCGTAGGGTCGGGGCAGTTCAATGAGCAGTTCTTC. V is TRBV9 and J is TRBJ2-1, with D perhaps being TRBD1 or TRBD2 (5 bases each). CDR1 SGDLS and CDR2 YYNGEE come from the germline V gene. This CDR3 contains 15 residues. Trimming removed 0 bases from V and 6 bases from J, with 13 bases in between.

Ten or more counts support this clonotype. The rearrangement links TRBV5-6 to TRBJ2-1; no reliable D call. There are 12 residues in the CDR3. Per germline, CDR1 SGHDT and CDR2 YYEEEE. Between the trimmed V and J ends, which lost 1 base and 6 bases, there was a span of 5 bases. In DNA form, the CDR3 reads TGTGCCAGCAGCTTGATCTCCAATGAGCAGTTCTTC. This encodes CASSLISNEQFF.

The CDR3 loop is CASTLPGLGNEQYF. CDR3 DNA: TGTGCCAGCACCCTCCCGGGACTAGGTAACGAGCAGTACTTC. The rearrangement uses TRBV28 and TRBJ2-7, with 8 bases fitting TRBD2. In germline, CDR1 is MDHEN, CDR2 SYDVKM. Trimming at V came to 7 bases and at J to 5 bases, leaving 10 bases not matched to a gene. The length of the CDR3 is 14 residues.

This clonotype was detected ten times or more. The V and J genes are TRBV12-3 or TRBV12-4 and TRBJ2-1; 9 nucleotides align to TRBD2. The CDR3 has 15 amino acids. Trimming at V came to 3 bases and at J to 2 bases, leaving 2 bases not matched to a gene. CDR3 DNA: TGTGCCAGCAGTTTGCTAGCGGGGCCCTACAATGAGCAGTTCTTC. This translates into CASSLLAGPYNEQFF.

This clonotype was detected only a few times. This chain uses TRBV10-2 with TRBJ2-7; 9 bases match TRBD1. J was trimmed by 1 base and V by 3 bases; bases with no gene match: 7. CDR1 WSHSY and CDR2 SAAADI come from the germline V gene. The CDR3 contains 16 residues. The CDR3, as DNA: TGCGCCAGCAGTGATGGTGCGGGGACAGGGTCCTACGAGCAGTACTTC. Amino acids: CASSDGAGTGSYEQYF.

The chain uses TRBV7-9 and TRBJ2-1; D is undetermined. Germline CDR1 and CDR2: SEHNR and FQNEAQ (reference sequence). The CDR3 is made up of 14 amino acids. V lost 5 bases and J lost 0, with 8 bases in between. CDR3 nucleotide sequence: TGTGCCAGCAGCGCCCAAAGCTCCTACAATGAGCAGTTCTTC. Translating gives CASSAQSSYNEQFF.

This clonotype was picked up a small number of times. The chain has TRBV24-1 and TRBJ1-4; D remains ambiguous. Germline V gene data show CDR1 as KGHDR and CDR2 as SFDVKD. The CDR3 has 15 amino acids. V lost 2 bases and J lost 0, with 6 bases in between. CDR3 bases: TGTGCCACCAGTGATTCGACATCAACTAATGAAAAACTGTTTTTT. Residues: CATSDSTSTNEKLFF.

This clonotype was seen more than once but under ten times. The CDR3 DNA follows: TGTGCCAGCAGCGTCGAGGTCCAAAACACCGGGGAGCTGTTTTTT. Translation gives CASSVEVQNTGELFF. V usage is TRBV9 and J usage is TRBJ2-2; D not certain. The CDR3 length is 15 residues. Germline assignment: CDR1 SGDLS and CDR2 YYNGEE. The V end was cut by 2 bases, the J end by 2 bases, with 10 bases between.

This clonotype was detected ten times or more. The chain recombines TRBV12-3 or TRBV12-4 with TRBJ1-1, with D unresolved. This CDR3 comprises 12 residues. Trimming took off 3 bases at V and 4 bases at J, with 6 bases between the two ends. CDR3 in DNA: TGTGCCAGCAGTTTTGGGAGCACTGAAGCTTTCTTT. It translates to CASSFGSTEAFF.

The sample holds a few counts of this clonotype. The chain uses TRBV28 and TRBJ2-2; TRBD1 might be the D (5 bases). The CDR3 has 13 residues. Germline values: CDR1 MDHEN, CDR2 SYDVKM. DNA of the CDR3: TGTGCAGGGGCAGAAGAGAACACCGGGGAGCTGTTTTTT. Its translation is CAGAEENTGELFF.

Ten or more counts support this clonotype. The rearrangement links TRBV27 to TRBJ2-3, with 10 bases aligning to TRBD2. Germline V gene lookup returns CDR1 MNHEY and CDR2 SMNVEV (reference sequence). The CDR3 is made up of 15 amino acids. V was clipped by 3 bases and J by 3 bases; unmatched bases: 3. This CDR3 reads CASSFILAGTDTQYF. The CDR3 nucleotides read TGTGCCAGCAGTTTTATACTAGCGGGGACAGATACGCAGTATTTT.